Included here is one T cell receptor (beta chain) sequence, with context. Its antigen is not identified. This entry comes from a study of cytomegalovirus exposure and HLA in healthy donors. Regarding the study as a whole: First-cohort TCR clusters tended to co-occur in the roughly 120 validation repertoires, a later analysis found.

Sequencing was performed with immunoSEQ multiplex PCR; in TCRdb, only in-frame clones are kept and a portion is missing. This sample carries about 120,000 clones, about 84% of them seen once, and the ten largest clones take 4.9%. Trimming left V 1 base short and J 2 bases short, with 11 bases between. Per the germline V gene, CDR1 is MNHEY and CDR2 is SVGAGI. The CDR3 has 15 amino acids. Sample: PBMCs. The receptor was derived from a man aged 18-30 years in good health and CMV-seronegative. This chain links TRBV6-5 with TRBJ1-2; TRBD1 is a possible D gene (5 bases). The DNA for the CDR3 is TGTGCCAGCAGTTACTTAGCTGGGGGGAACTATGGCTACACCTTC. Its translation: CASSYLAGGNYGYTF.